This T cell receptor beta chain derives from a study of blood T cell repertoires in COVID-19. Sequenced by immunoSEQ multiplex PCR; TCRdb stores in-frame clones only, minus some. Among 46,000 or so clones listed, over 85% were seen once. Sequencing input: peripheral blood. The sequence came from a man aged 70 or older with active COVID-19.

As DNA, the CDR3 is TGTGCCAGCAGTGAAGGAGGGTGGACCTTGGGTGAAAAACTGTTTTTT. It encodes CASSEGGWTLGEKLFF. J is TRBJ1-4 and V is TRBV2; the D is unclear. CDR1 SNHLY and CDR2 FYNNEI come from the germline V gene. Trimming took off 1 base at V and 7 bases at J, with 16 bases between the two ends. This CDR3 is built from 16 residues. The complete variable domain, with remaining parts taken from reference TRBV2 and TRBJ1-4, reads EPEVTQTPSHQVTQMGQEVILRCVPISNHLYFYWYRQILGQKVEFLVSFYNNEISEKSEIFDDQFSVERPDGSNFTLKIRSTKLEDSAMYFCASSEGGWTLGEKLFFGSGTQLSVL.